This T cell receptor (beta chain) stems from a study of T-cell reconstitution after alpha-beta-depleted transplantation in children. Using unique molecular identifiers, the investigators prepared the TCRbeta library. TCRdb processed the PCR reads anew with MiXCR; each CDR3 protein has one entry. This sample has 150,000 to 200,000 distinct CDR3 sequences, with over 8.5% found just once. Of note for this clonotype: Its antigen is still unknown.

Notes on the study in general: TCRbeta diversity was high at day 60 in some patients (a result of surviving recipient T cells and thymic progenitors). The authors attributed T-cell counts and diversity one year after transplant mostly to newly produced T cells. Several hundred graft clones that had expanded were reportedly the source of alpha-beta T cells about two months after transplant.

Germline values: CDR1 MDHEN, CDR2 SYDVKM. The CDR3 runs to 17 residues. V was trimmed by 1 base and J by 1 base, leaving 16 bases between them. The V gene is TRBV28, the J gene TRBJ1-1; TRBD1 might be the D (5 bases). Here the sequenced sample was PBMCs, taken before TCRalphabeta/CD19-depleted stem cell transplant. This sequence was found in a boy between 2 and 10 years old with acute myeloid leukemia, due to receive a stem cell transplant. For the CDR3, the DNA is TGTGCCAGCAGTTTATCAAACCTCAGGGCGGGGAACACTGAAGCTTTCTTT. This sequence encodes CASSLSNLRAGNTEAFF.